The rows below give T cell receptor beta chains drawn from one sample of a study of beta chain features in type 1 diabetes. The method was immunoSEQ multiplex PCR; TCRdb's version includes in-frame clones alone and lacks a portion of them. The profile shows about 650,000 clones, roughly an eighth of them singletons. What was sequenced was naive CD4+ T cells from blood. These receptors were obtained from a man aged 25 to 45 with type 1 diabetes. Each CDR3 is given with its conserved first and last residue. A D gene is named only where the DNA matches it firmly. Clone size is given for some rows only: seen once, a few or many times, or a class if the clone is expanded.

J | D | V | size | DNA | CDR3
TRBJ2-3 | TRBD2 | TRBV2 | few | TGTGCCAGCCCTAGCGGGGGGGCATCAGATACGCAGTATTTT | CASPSGGASDTQYF
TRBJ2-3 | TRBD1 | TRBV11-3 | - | TGTGCCAGCAGCTTAGAAGGACAGGGGGTGCAGTATTTT | CASSLEGQGVQYF
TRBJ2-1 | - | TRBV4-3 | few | TGCGCCAGCAGCCAAGATTGGCGCCAGAAATTTTACAATGAGCAGTTCTTC | CASSQDWRQKFYNEQFF
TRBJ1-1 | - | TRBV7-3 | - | TGTGCCAGCAGCTCCGGACAGAGGGTAACTGAAGCTTTCTTT | CASSSGQRVTEAFF
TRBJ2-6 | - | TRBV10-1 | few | TGCGCCAGCAGTGACGGCCTCTCTGGGGCCAACGTCCTGACTTTC | CASSDGLSGANVLTF
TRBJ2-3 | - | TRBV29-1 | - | TGCAGCGGGACCGGGACATCTTTTCGGGATACGCAGTATTTT | CSGTGTSFRDTQYF
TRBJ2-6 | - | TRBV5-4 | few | TGTGCCAGCAGCTCCCTCTTGGGGGCCAACGTCCTGACTTTC | CASSSLLGANVLTF
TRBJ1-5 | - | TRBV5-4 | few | TGTGCCAGCAGCTTGGACGGGAAAGGAAATCAGCCCCAGCATTTT | CASSLDGKGNQPQHF
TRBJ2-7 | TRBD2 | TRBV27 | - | TGTGCCAGCAGAGCGGGGGGAGTAGGCTCCTACGAGCAGTACTTC | CASRAGGVGSYEQYF
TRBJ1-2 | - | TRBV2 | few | TGTGCCAGCAGTGAAATTTTTGTCCGCTCGGGAGGCTACACCTTC | CASSEIFVRSGGYTF
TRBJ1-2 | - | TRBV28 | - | TGTGCCACCCAGGGAGTTCTCCGGGGGGGCTACACCTTC | CATQGVLRGGYTF
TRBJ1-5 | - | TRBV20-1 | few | TGCAGTGCCGTAGAGGCCTCGACCCAGCATTTT | CSAVEASTQHF
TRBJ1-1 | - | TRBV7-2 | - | TGTGCCAGCAGCTTAATCGATAGGAACACTGAAGCTTTCTTT | CASSLIDRNTEAFF
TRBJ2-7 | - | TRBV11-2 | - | TGTGCCAGCAGCTTAGATAGGTACATCTACGAGCAGTACTTC | CASSLDRYIYEQYF
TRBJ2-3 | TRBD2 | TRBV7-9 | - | TGTGCCGCCGGGGCGGGGGGGCCGCGAGATACGCAGTATTTT | CAAGAGGPRDTQYF
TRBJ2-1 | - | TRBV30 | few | TGTGCCTGCCACAATGAGCAGTTCTTC | CACHNEQFF
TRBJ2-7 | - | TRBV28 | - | TGTGCCAGCAGTAAGGCCCCCTACGAGCAGTACTTC | CASSKAPYEQYF
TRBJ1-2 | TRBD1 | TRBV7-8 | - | TGTGCCAGCAGCTTAGCAGTCAGGGGGGACGGAGTGGGAACCTTC | CASSLAVRGDGVGTF
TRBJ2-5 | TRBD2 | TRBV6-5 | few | TGTGCCAGCAGTTTAGGTCCAGCGGGGGCCCCATGGTACTTC | CASSLGPAGAPWYF
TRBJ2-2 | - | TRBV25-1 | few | TGTGCCAGCAGTGAATTGCGAGCGAACACCGGGGAGCTGTTTTTT | CASSELRANTGELFF
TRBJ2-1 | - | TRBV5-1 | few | TGCGCCAGCAGCGCAACAGTCAATGAGCAGTTCTTC | CASSATVNEQFF
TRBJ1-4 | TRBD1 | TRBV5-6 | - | TGTGCCAGCAGCCGGGGACAGGGGGCTATTGCAACTAATGAAAAACTGTTTTTT | CASSRGQGAIATNEKLFF
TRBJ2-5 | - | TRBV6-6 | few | TGTGCCAGCAGTTCCTATCCGTCAGGCCAAGAGACCCAGTACTTC | CASSSYPSGQETQYF
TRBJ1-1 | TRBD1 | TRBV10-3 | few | TGTGCCATCAGTCGGACAGGGAGGGACACTGAAGCTTTCTTT | CAISRTGRDTEAFF
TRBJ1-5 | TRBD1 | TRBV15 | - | TGTGCCACCAGCGCGGAAGGGGGGTACAGGGGCTGGAATCAGCCCCAGCATTTT | CATSAEGGYRGWNQPQHF
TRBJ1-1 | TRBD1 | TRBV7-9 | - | TGTGCCAGCAGCTTAGGGGACAGGGGGTATACTGAAGCTTTCTTT | CASSLGDRGYTEAFF
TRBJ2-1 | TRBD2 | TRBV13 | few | TGTGCCAGCAGCTTGGAGCTAGCGGGGGGGCCTTATGAGCAGTTCTTC | CASSLELAGGPYEQFF
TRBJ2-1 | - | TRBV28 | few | TGTGTAGTCAGACAGTACAATGAGCAGTTCTTC | CVVRQYNEQFF
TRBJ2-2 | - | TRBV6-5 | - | TGTGCCAGCAGTTACTCAGGCTCATACACCGGGGAGCTGTTTTTT | CASSYSGSYTGELFF
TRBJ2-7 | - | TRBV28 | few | TGTGCCAGCAGTCATGATTTTTACGAGCAGTACTTC | CASSHDFYEQYF
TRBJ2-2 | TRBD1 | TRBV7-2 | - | TGTGCCAGCAGCCAGGCCAGGACAGGGGCCCTCGGGGAGCTGTTTTTT | CASSQARTGALGELFF
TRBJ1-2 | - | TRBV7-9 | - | TGTGCCAGCAGTATCTCAGAGGTTGGGGGCTACACCTTC | CASSISEVGGYTF
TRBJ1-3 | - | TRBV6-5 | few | TGTGCCAGCAGCCCGGCGGGGGTACAGGACACCATATATTTT | CASSPAGVQDTIYF
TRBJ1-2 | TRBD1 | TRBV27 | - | TGTGCCAGCAGTTCAAGGACAGGTCTGCATGGCTACACCTTC | CASSSRTGLHGYTF
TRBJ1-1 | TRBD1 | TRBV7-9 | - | TGTGCCAGCAGCTTAGGGCAGGGGGTAGGTGAAGCTTTCTTT | CASSLGQGVGEAFF
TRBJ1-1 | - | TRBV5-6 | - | TGTGCCAGCTCGGGTGGCAGTGTACAAGCTTTCTTT | CASSGGSVQAFF
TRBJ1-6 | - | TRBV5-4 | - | TGTGCCAGCAGAATCAGGGGCGATAATTCACCCCTCCACTTT | CASRIRGDNSPLHF
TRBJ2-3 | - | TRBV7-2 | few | TGTGCCAGCAGCCCGAGGCTAGGCCCGAGGGTAGATACGCAGTATTTT | CASSPRLGPRVDTQYF
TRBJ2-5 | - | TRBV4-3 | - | TGCGCCAGCAGCCAAGATGTTAAGGGGCTAGGAGAGACCCAGTACTTC | CASSQDVKGLGETQYF
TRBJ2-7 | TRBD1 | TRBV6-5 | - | TGTGCCAGCAGTTACTCAGGGACAGGGACTTACGAGCAGTACTTC | CASSYSGTGTYEQYF
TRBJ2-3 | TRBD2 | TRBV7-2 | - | TGTGCCAGCAGCTTTCTAGCGGGGATCGCAGATACGCAGTATTTT | CASSFLAGIADTQYF
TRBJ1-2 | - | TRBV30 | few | TGTGCCTGGAATCCCAGCTCGATTGGCTACACCTTC | CAWNPSSIGYTF
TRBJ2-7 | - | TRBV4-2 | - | TGTGCCAGCAGCCAAGCAGGAACGGGGGAGCAGTACTTC | CASSQAGTGEQYF
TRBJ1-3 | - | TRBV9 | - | TGTGCCAGCAGCCTAGGGGAGTACTCTGGAAACACCATATATTTT | CASSLGEYSGNTIYF
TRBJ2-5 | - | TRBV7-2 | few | TGTGCCAGCAGCCCACCCACGTCGGCCCAGTACTTC | CASSPPTSAQYF
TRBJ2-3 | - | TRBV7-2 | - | TGTGCCAGCAGCTTGCGGGGAAGCACAGATACGCAGTATTTT | CASSLRGSTDTQYF
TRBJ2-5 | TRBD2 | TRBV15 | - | TGTGCCACCAGCAGAGGGAGGGGCGAGGGAGGGGAGATCCAAGAGACCCAGTACTTC | CATSRGRGEGGEIQETQYF